One sample yielded the 9 T cell receptor beta chains listed below, sequenced in a study of cytomegalovirus exposure and HLA in healthy donors. The PCR ran on 60 Vbeta and 13 Jbeta primers. Measured with immunoSEQ multiplex PCR; TCRdb has only the in-frame clones, and not every one. The sample lists under 170,000 clones; 55% to 75% were seen once. Sequenced input: PBMCs. The receptors here all came from an older woman in good health and CMV-seropositive.

The chain uses TRBV5-6 and TRBJ2-1; 8 positions agree with TRBD1. V lost 4 bases, J lost 4 bases, and 7 bases stayed unmatched. This CDR3 spans 15 amino acids. Germline V gene data show CDR1 as SGHDT and CDR2 as YYEEEE. This CDR3 is CASSLDRAGYNEQFF. The CDR3 nucleotides read TGTGCCAGCAGCCTGGACAGGGCTGGATACAATGAGCAGTTCTTC.

J is TRBJ2-7 and V is TRBV5-1; TRBD2 matches 10 bases. This CDR3 is 16 amino acids long. Unmatched junction bases numbered 14, after V lost 2 bases and J lost 9 bases. From germline, CDR1 is SGHRS and CDR2 YFSETQ. CDR3 in DNA: TGCGCCAGCAGCTTATCAGGGCGACTAGCGGGCTCAGTGCAGTACTTC. Translating gives CASSLSGRLAGSVQYF.

The chain links TRBV7-9 to TRBJ1-5; 8 bases line up with TRBD1. Losses at the gene ends were 5 bases for V and 6 bases for J; bases not matched to a gene: 9. The CDR3 loop spans 15 amino acids. Germline CDR1 SEHNR, CDR2 FQNEAQ (reference sequence). CDR3 region: CASSRTDREIQPQHF. DNA of the CDR3: TGTGCCAGCAGCCGAACGGACAGGGAGATTCAGCCCCAGCATTTT.

CDR3 amino acids: CASSLEWSGNTEAFF. The CDR3 DNA follows: TGTGCCAGCAGCTTAGAATGGTCGGGGAACACTGAAGCTTTCTTT. The chain recombines TRBV7-2 with TRBJ1-1; D is ambiguous. V lost 1 base, J lost 1 base, and 10 bases lay in between. The CDR3 is 15 amino acids. Germline V gene sequence: CDR1 SGHTA, CDR2 FQGNSA.

V gene TRBV4-3 combines with J gene TRBJ1-2; D unclear. Germline V gene data show CDR1 as LGHNA and CDR2 as YSLEER. CDR3 length: 14 amino acids. Trimming shortened V by 0 bases and J by 7 bases, and 12 bases separated the two germline ends. The CDR3 DNA sequence: TGCGCCAGCAGCCAAGATGGTAATGGAGTTGGCTACACCTTC. This gives the protein CASSQDGNGVGYTF.

As DNA, the CDR3 is TGCGCCAGCAGCCAGTCCCTAGCGGGAGATCGGGCCGGGGAGCTGTTTTTT. This encodes CASSQSLAGDRAGELFF. This chain uses TRBV4-1 with TRBJ2-2, with 10 bases matching TRBD2. CDR3 length equals 17 residues. V shed 3 bases, J shed 6 bases, and the junction held 10 bases outside the gene matches. From germline, CDR1 is MGHRA and CDR2 YSYEKL.

The chain uses TRBV7-2 and TRBJ1-3; D unresolved. V shed 4 bases and J shed 2 bases, with 9 bases lying between them. CDR1 and CDR2 (germline): SGHTA, FQGNSA. This CDR3 spans 14 amino acids. The CDR3 sequence is CASSSTNTGNTIYF. As DNA, the CDR3 is TGTGCCAGCAGCTCGACAAACACTGGAAACACCATATATTTT. Filled out from reference TRBV7-2 and TRBJ1-3, the complete variable domain reads GAGVSQSPSNKVTEKGKDVELRCDPISGHTALYWYRQSLGQGLEFLIYFQGNSAPDKSGLPSDRFSAERTGGSVSTLTIQRTQQEDSAVYLCASSSTNTGNTIYFGEGSWLTVV.

This rearrangement joins TRBV5-6 to TRBJ1-3; D unclear. Germline V lookup: CDR1 SGHDT, CDR2 YYEEEE. V lost 0 bases and J lost 1, with 5 bases in between. CDR3 length: 14 amino acids. CDR3 nucleotides: TGTGCCAGCAGCTTGGTACTGTCTGGAAACACCATATATTTT. As protein: CASSLVLSGNTIYF. Supplemented by reference TRBV5-6 and TRBJ1-3, the full variable domain reads DAGVTQSPTHLIKTRGQQVTLRCSPKSGHDTVSWYQQALGQGPQFIFQYYEEEERQRGNFPDRFSGHQFPNYSSELNVNALLLGDSALYLCASSLVLSGNTIYFGEGSWLTVV.

The chain has TRBV2 and TRBJ2-5; perhaps TRBD1 as D (5 bases). Germline assignment: CDR1 SNHLY and CDR2 FYNNEI. Trimming took off 6 bases at V and 2 bases at J, with 7 bases between the two ends. CDR3 size: 12 residues. The CDR3 DNA reads as TGTGCCAGCAGGAAGGGGCAAGAGACCCAGTACTTC. It encodes CASRKGQETQYF.